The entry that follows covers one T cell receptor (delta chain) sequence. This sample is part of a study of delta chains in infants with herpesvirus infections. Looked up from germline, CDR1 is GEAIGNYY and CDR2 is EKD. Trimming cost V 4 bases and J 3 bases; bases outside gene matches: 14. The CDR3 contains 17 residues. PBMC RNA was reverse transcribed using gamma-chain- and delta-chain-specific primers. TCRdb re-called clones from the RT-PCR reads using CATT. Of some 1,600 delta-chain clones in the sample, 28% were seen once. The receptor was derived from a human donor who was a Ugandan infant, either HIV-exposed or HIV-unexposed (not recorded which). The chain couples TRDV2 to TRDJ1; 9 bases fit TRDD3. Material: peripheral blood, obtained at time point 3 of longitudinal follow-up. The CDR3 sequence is CACDVLGDLRGADKLIF. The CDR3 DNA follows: TGTGCCTGTGATGTACTGGGGGACCTACGGGGGGCCGATAAACTCATCTTT.